This TCR beta chain was captured by sequencing in a study of T cell responses to AZD1222 COVID-19 vaccine. The overall study: Samples with a second dose at about 4 or about 12 weeks were pooled together.

Germline V lookup: CDR1 LNHDA, CDR2 SQIVND (reference sequence). The CDR3 consists of 13 residues. Trimming shortened V by 5 bases and J by 6 bases, and 14 bases separated the two germline ends. The method was immunoSEQ multiplex PCR; TCRdb's version includes in-frame clones alone and lacks a portion of them. The repertoire holds 130,000 to 150,000 clones, with roughly 90% as singletons. As regards this clone: Its cognate antigen is unknown.

Study-wide results and caveats: Mostly white British, mostly female donors; authors suggested clonal diversity may be underestimated. Regions 160-218 and 743-854 dominated among vaccine-associated CD4 TCRs spanning spike. Spike-specific TCR breadth and depth were elevated following two AZD1222 doses.

The receptor's source is an adult in good health. Sequenced material: peripheral blood, taken on day 0 of AZD1222 vaccination. The V call is TRBV19, the J call TRBJ2-7; D perhaps matches TRBD1 (5 bases). As DNA, the CDR3 is TGTGCCAGTAGTTTGGGGCCGCTTTCCGAGCAGTACTTC. Residues: CASSLGPLSEQYF.